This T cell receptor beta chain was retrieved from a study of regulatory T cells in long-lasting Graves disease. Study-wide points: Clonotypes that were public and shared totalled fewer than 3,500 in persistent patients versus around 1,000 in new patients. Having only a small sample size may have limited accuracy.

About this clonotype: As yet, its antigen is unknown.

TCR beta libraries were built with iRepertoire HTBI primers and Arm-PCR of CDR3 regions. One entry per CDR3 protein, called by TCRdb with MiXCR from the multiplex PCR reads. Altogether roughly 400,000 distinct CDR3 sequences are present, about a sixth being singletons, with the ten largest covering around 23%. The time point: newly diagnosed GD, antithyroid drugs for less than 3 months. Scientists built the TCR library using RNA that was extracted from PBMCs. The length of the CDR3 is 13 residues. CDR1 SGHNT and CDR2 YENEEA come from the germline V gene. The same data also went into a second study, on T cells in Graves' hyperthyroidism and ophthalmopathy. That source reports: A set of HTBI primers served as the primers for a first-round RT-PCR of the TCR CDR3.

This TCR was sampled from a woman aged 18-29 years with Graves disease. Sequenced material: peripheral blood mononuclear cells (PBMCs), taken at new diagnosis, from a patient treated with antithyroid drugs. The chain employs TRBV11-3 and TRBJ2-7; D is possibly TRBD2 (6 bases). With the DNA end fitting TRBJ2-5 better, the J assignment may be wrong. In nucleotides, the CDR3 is TGTGCCAGCAGGGGACTCACCTCAGAGACCCAGTACTTC. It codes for CASRGLTSETQYF.